The 27 T cell receptor beta chains in this list originate from one sample, sequenced in a study of PD-1 blockade in classical Hodgkin lymphoma. TCRdb keeps only in-frame clones here, not all; method: immunoSEQ multiplex PCR. This table has tens of thousands of clones, about three quarters appearing once. Every one of the patients relapsed after autologous stem cell transplantation (brentuximab vedotin exposure was variable). This specimen was peripheral blood mononuclear cells (PBMCs), taken at baseline. Source of these receptors: a human donor with classical Hodgkin lymphoma.

This chain uses TRBV7-9 with TRBJ2-3, with D perhaps matching TRBD2 (5 bases). This CDR3 contains 15 residues. Germline assignment: CDR1 SEHNR and CDR2 FQNEAQ (reference sequence). V lost 3 bases and J 3 bases, leaving 13 bases between the germline ends. The DNA of the CDR3 is TGTGCCAGCAGCTTCCTGTCACGGGAAACAGATACGCAGTATTTT. This codes for CASSFLSRETDTQYF.

This clone was seen just once. The V gene is TRBV27, the J gene TRBJ1-1, with D unresolved. In germline, CDR1 is MNHEY, CDR2 SMNVEV (reference sequence). CDR3 length equals 14 residues. V dropped 3 bases and J dropped 0 bases, with 8 bases sitting between them. The DNA for the CDR3 is TGTGCCAGCAGTTTCTCGGGTGTGAACACTGAAGCTTTCTTT. Translation: CASSFSGVNTEAFF.

By its share, this clone is medium-sized. The rearrangement uses TRBV6-5 and TRBJ1-2; D call uncertain. The CDR3 runs 14 residues. Deletions cut 0 bases from V and 0 bases from J, with 5 bases between. Germline V gene lookup returns CDR1 MNHEY and CDR2 SVGAGI. The DNA for the CDR3 is TGTGCCAGCAGTTACTCAAGGGCTAACTATGGCTACACCTTC. Residues: CASSYSRANYGYTF.

Details on this clone: A read error may produce the germline difference seen at one junction end. The chain joins TRBV7-7 to TRBJ2-2, with D possibly called TRBD1 or TRBD2 (5 bases each). The germline V gene encodes CDR1 SSHAT and CDR2 FNYEAQ (reference sequence). The CDR3 covers 15 residues. DNA for the CDR3: TGTGCTAGCAGCTTAGCGACAGCCAACACCGGGGAGCTGTTTTTT. Amino acid sequence: CASSLATANTGELFF. The full variable domain, completed using reference TRBV7-7 and TRBJ2-2, is GAGVSQSPRYKVTKRGQDVTLRCDPISSHATLYWYQQALGQGPEFLTYFNYEAQPDKSGLPSDRFSAERPEGSISTLTIQRTEQRDSAMYRCASSLATANTGELFFGEGSRLTVL.

In its sample, this clone was seen once. This chain joins TRBV5-1 and TRBJ2-2, with 7 nucleotides matching TRBD1. Germline CDR1 reads SGHRS; CDR2 reads YFSETQ. Losses at the gene ends were 1 base for V and 3 bases for J; bases not matched to a gene: 3. This CDR3 has 15 amino acids. The CDR3 sequence: CASSLTQGHTGELFF. The CDR3, as DNA: TGCGCCAGCAGCTTGACACAGGGGCACACCGGGGAGCTGTTTTTT.

The genes are TRBV7-2 and TRBJ1-4; D is perhaps TRBD1 (6 bases). Germline V gives CDR1 SGHTA, CDR2 FQGNSA. Deletions cut 2 bases from V and 8 bases from J, with 15 bases between. CDR3 length: 15 amino acids. CDR3: CASSLYQGLGEKLFF. In DNA, the CDR3 is TGTGCCAGCAGCTTATACCAGGGGCTTGGGGAAAAACTGTTTTTT.

This chain connects TRBV7-9 to TRBJ1-1; no clear D gene. Germline values: CDR1 SEHNR, CDR2 FQNEAQ (reference sequence). The CDR3 is made up of 13 amino acids. Trimming removed 3 bases at V and 0 bases at J, with 5 bases between. In DNA, the CDR3 is TGTGCCAGCAGCTTCCCCATGAACACTGAAGCTTTCTTT. It encodes CASSFPMNTEAFF.

The chain has TRBV4-1 and TRBJ1-2, with 7 bases lining up with TRBD1. Looked up from germline, CDR1 is MGHRA and CDR2 is YSYEKL. The CDR3 spans 15 residues. The trim removed 1 base at V and 8 bases at J, leaving 10 bases unmatched. In DNA form, the CDR3 reads TGCGCCAGCAGCCAAGTGGCCACAGGGGCAAGAGGCTACACCTTC. Protein sequence: CASSQVATGARGYTF.

This clone was found a few times. The V gene is TRBV19, the J gene TRBJ2-7; 9 nucleotides match TRBD1. The CDR3 loop spans 14 amino acids. Trimming cost V 5 bases and J 5 bases; bases outside gene matches: 7. The germline CDR1 and CDR2 sequences are LNHDA and SQIVND (reference sequence). CDR3 sequence reads: CASSFRTGVNEQYF. In DNA, the CDR3 is TGTGCCAGTAGTTTCCGGACAGGGGTTAACGAGCAGTACTTC.

J is TRBJ2-7 and V is TRBV27; D is unclear. V lost 4 bases to trimming and J lost 0 bases, with 7 bases between them. CDR3 size: 13 residues. Germline V CDR1 and CDR2: MNHEY, SMNVEV (reference sequence). The CDR3 reads CASSYGVSYEQYF. The CDR3 DNA reads TGTGCCAGCAGTTACGGTGTCTCCTACGAGCAGTACTTC.

The gene calls are TRBV28 and TRBJ1-1; TRBD1 matches 8 bases. Germline CDR1 is MDHEN and CDR2 is SYDVKM. This CDR3 contains 13 residues. V gave up 3 bases and J gave up 4 bases; unmatched junction bases: 1. The CDR3 DNA reads TGTGCCAGCAGTTTGGACAGGGTCACTGAAGCTTTCTTT. This gives the protein CASSLDRVTEAFF. Full variable domain (remainder filled in from reference TRBV28 and TRBJ1-1): DVKVTQSSRYLVKRTGEKVFLECVQDMDHENMFWYRQDPGLGLRLIYFSYDVKMKEKGDIPEGYSVSREKKERFSLILESASTNQTSMYLCASSLDRVTEAFFGQGTRLTVV.

V gene TRBV5-1 combines with J gene TRBJ2-6; possible D gene TRBD2, 5 bases. The CDR3 loop spans 16 amino acids. V was cut by 4 bases and J by 2 bases, with 13 bases left in between. Germline-derived CDR1 and CDR2 are SGHRS and YFSETQ. This chain's CDR3 is CASSPGLRAGANVLTF. In DNA form, the CDR3 reads TGCGCCAGCAGCCCCGGACTGAGAGCTGGGGCCAACGTCCTGACTTTC.

CDR3 protein: CASSPFAGGPWTQYF. In nucleotides, the CDR3 is TGTGCCAGCAGCCCCTTTGCGGGGGGGCCGTGGACCCAGTACTTC. V usage is TRBV5-4 and J usage is TRBJ2-5, with TRBD2 identical over 9 bases. The CDR3 consists of 15 residues. Germline-derived CDR1 and CDR2 are SGHNT and YYREEE (reference sequence). Trimming took 4 bases from V and 7 from J; bases not matched to a gene: 11.

There are a few counts of this clone. The chain is built from TRBV19 and TRBJ1-3; possibly TRBD1 for D (5 bases). Germline V lookup: CDR1 LNHDA, CDR2 SQIVND (reference sequence). With 3 bases removed from V and 2 bases from J, the gap between germline ends came to 8 bases. The CDR3 runs 14 residues. The chain's CDR3 is CASSMGGTGNTIYF. The CDR3 DNA is TGTGCCAGTAGTATGGGGGGTACTGGAAACACCATATATTTT.

The rearrangement links TRBV11-2 to TRBJ2-7, with D unresolved. Looked up from germline, CDR1 is SGHAT and CDR2 is FQNNGV. This CDR3 contains 14 residues. With 5 bases removed from V and 4 bases from J, the gap between germline ends came to 15 bases. This chain's CDR3 is CASSPSGSYYEQYV. The DNA for the CDR3 is TGTGCCAGCAGCCCCTCCGGGTCCTATTACGAGCAGTACGTC.

The table lists this clone with a few counts. Other DNA sequences in this specimen translate into the identical CDR3. The CDR3: CASSFGRTYEQYF. The CDR3 nucleotides read TGTGCCAGCAGCTTCGGGCGGACCTACGAGCAGTACTTC. The rearrangement joins TRBV5-4 to TRBJ2-7, with D uncertain. Germline V gene sequence: CDR1 SGHNT, CDR2 YYREEE (reference sequence). V lost 2 bases, J lost 2 bases, and 8 bases lay in between. The CDR3 consists of 13 residues.

This clone appeared once. This rearrangement joins TRBV4-1 to TRBJ2-5; 12 bases are shared with TRBD2. CDR1 is MGHRA, CDR2 YSYEKL, per germline. Germline trimming cut 0 bases from V and 7 bases from J; bases unmatched to any gene: 9. The CDR3 has 17 residues. As DNA, the CDR3 is TGCGCCAGCAGCCAAGATCGGGCTAGCGGGGGGGGTTTGACCCAGTACTTC. This translates into CASSQDRASGGGLTQYF.

The V and J genes are TRBV11-3 and TRBJ2-7; D uncertain. V was cut by 5 bases and J by 3 bases, with 8 bases left in between. Germline-derived CDR1 and CDR2 are SGHNT and YENEEA. The CDR3 extends over 12 amino acids. The CDR3 sequence: CASSTSSYEQYF. As DNA, the CDR3 is TGTGCCAGCAGCACCTCGAGCTACGAGCAGTACTTC.

This chain joins TRBV28 and TRBJ2-7; D unresolved. The CDR3 is made up of 13 amino acids. In germline, CDR1 is MDHEN, CDR2 SYDVKM. With 1 base removed from V and 0 bases from J, the gap between germline ends came to 4 bases. This chain's CDR3 is CASSLSSSYEQYF. CDR3 DNA sequence: TGTGCCAGCAGTTTATCCTCCTCCTACGAGCAGTACTTC.

In nucleotides, the CDR3 is TGCGCCAGCAGCCAAGATCTTCCCCACTTCGGGAACACTGAAGCTTTCTTT. Its protein is CASSQDLPHFGNTEAFF. The rearrangement uses TRBV4-3 and TRBJ1-1; D is undetermined. CDR1 LGHNA and CDR2 YSLEER come from the germline V gene. The CDR3 consists of 17 residues. V gave up 0 bases and J gave up 1 base, with 15 bases separating them.

V usage is TRBV7-2 and J usage is TRBJ2-2, with 8 bases fitting TRBD2. The CDR3 sequence is 15 residues long. The V gene end was trimmed by 5 bases and the J gene end by 2 bases; junction bases not matched to a gene: 4. Germline assignment: CDR1 SGHTA and CDR2 FQGNSA. The CDR3 loop is CASSRSGRNTGELFF. Written as DNA, the CDR3 is TGTGCCAGCAGCAGGAGCGGGAGAAACACCGGGGAGCTGTTTTTT.

The genes are TRBV5-1 and TRBJ1-5; D possibly corresponds to TRBD1 (6 bases). Germline assignment: CDR1 SGHRS and CDR2 YFSETQ. The CDR3 covers 14 residues. The germline V and J ends were trimmed by 0 bases and 4 bases, with 8 bases remaining between them. CDR3 protein: CASSLGGRNQPQHF. The CDR3 DNA reads TGCGCCAGCAGCTTGGGGGGGCGAAATCAGCCCCAGCATTTT. Drawing the rest from reference TRBV5-1 and TRBJ1-5, the complete variable domain is KAGVTQTPRYLIKTRGQQVTLSCSPISGHRSVSWYQQTPGQGLQFLFEYFSETQRNKGNFPGRFSGRQFSNSRSEMNVSTLELGDSALYLCASSLGGRNQPQHFGDGTRLSIL.

The V gene is TRBV18, the J gene TRBJ2-3; D is undetermined. CDR1 and CDR2 from the germline V gene are KGHSH and LQKENI. This CDR3 is built from 15 residues. V was shortened by 0 bases and J by 3 bases, with 10 bases between the two germline ends. This CDR3 reads CASSPPGLGTDTQYF. The CDR3 bases are TGTGCCAGCTCACCACCGGGGTTGGGTACAGATACGCAGTATTTT.

The V gene is TRBV27, the J gene TRBJ1-3; D perhaps matches TRBD1 (5 bases). Germline values: CDR1 MNHEY, CDR2 SMNVEV (reference sequence). Trimming took 2 bases from V and 2 from J, leaving 10 bases between them. The CDR3 sequence is 15 residues long. CDR3 sequence reads: CASSLGAGTGNTIYF. In DNA form, the CDR3 reads TGTGCCAGCAGTTTAGGGGCGGGGACTGGAAACACCATATATTTT.

The chain carries TRBV6-5 and TRBJ2-7, with TRBD1 as a possible D gene (6 bases). The V gene lost 8 bases and the J gene lost 0 bases, with 11 bases spanning the gap. Germline CDR1 and CDR2: MNHEY and SVGAGI. This CDR3 region has 13 residues. CDR3 in amino acids: CASRDTYSYEQYF. The CDR3, as DNA: TGTGCCAGCCGGGACACGTACTCCTACGAGCAGTACTTC.

This chain joins TRBV2 and TRBJ2-1; 12 nucleotides line up with TRBD2. The CDR3 length is 14 residues. Unmatched junction bases numbered 7, after V lost 6 bases and J lost 10 bases. Germline CDR1 and CDR2: SNHLY and FYNNEI. CDR3 DNA sequence: TGTGCCAGCAGCCTAGCGGGGGGGCTCGGAGAGCAGTTCTTC. It translates to CASSLAGGLGEQFF.

The rearrangement uses TRBV4-3 and TRBJ1-3; D possibly corresponds to TRBD1 (5 bases). Deletions cut 1 base from V and 7 bases from J, with 8 bases between. This CDR3 region has 13 residues. Germline V gene sequence: CDR1 LGHNA, CDR2 YSLEER. The CDR3 loop reads CASSQGGGNTIYF. The DNA for the CDR3 is TGCGCCAGCAGCCAAGGGGGGGGGAACACCATATATTTT.